This T cell receptor (beta chain) derives from a study of cytomegalovirus exposure and HLA in healthy donors. Study as a whole: The same platform as the roughly 700 first-cohort repertoires was used for the roughly 130 validation repertoires, a later analysis reported.

Overall study findings and caveats: First-cohort TCR clusters tended to co-occur in the 130 or so validation repertoires, a later analysis found.

CDR1 and CDR2 (germline): MDHEN, SYDVKM. CDR3 length: 12 residues. V lost 2 bases and J 6 bases, leaving 8 bases between the germline ends. The donors were members of the validation cohort comprising approximately 120 subjects, separate from the approximately 700-subject first cohort. The protocol was immunoSEQ multiplex PCR, while the TCRdb copy is restricted to in-frame clones and leaves out a portion. The sample shows about 220,000 clones, 85% to 90% of them seen only once. As for this clone: Its target is unknown.

The sequenced sample was PBMCs. V gene TRBV28 combines with J gene TRBJ2-7, with a possible D match to TRBD1 (5 bases). The sequence came from a woman younger than 30 in good health and CMV-seronegative. CDR3 protein: CASSLLGAEQYF. The CDR3 coding sequence is TGTGCCAGCAGTTTACTTGGGGCCGAGCAGTACTTC.